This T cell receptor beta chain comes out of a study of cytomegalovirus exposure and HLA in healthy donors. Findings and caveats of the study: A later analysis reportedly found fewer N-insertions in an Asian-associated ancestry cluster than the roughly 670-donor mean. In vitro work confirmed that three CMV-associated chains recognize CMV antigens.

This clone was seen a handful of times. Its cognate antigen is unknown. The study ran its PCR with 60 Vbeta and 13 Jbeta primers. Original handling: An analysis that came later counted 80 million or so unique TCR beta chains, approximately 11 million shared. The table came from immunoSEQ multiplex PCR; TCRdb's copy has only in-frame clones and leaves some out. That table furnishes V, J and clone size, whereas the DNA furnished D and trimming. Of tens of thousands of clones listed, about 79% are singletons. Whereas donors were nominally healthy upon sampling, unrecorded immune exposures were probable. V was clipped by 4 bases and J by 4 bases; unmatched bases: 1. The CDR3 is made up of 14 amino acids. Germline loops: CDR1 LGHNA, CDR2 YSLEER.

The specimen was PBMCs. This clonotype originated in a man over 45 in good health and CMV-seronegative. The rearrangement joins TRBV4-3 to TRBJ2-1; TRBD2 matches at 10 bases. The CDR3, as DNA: TGCGCCAGCAGCCCACTAGCGGGATACAATGAGCAGTTCTTC. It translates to CASSPLAGYNEQFF.